The 12 T cell receptor beta chains below were found in one sample sequenced in a study of blood T cell repertoires in COVID-19. The repertoire was sequenced with immunoSEQ multiplex PCR; TCRdb's copy has only in-frame clones and lacks some. The table records some 200,000 clones, roughly 80% of them present only once. Input material: peripheral blood. The receptors shown here come from a woman of 80 years or more with acute or convalescent COVID-19.

This clone has only a few counts. The chain has TRBV20-1 and TRBJ1-2; maybe TRBD1 (5 bases). V shed 7 bases and J shed 2 bases, with 8 bases lying between them. Germline CDR1 reads DFQATT; CDR2 reads SNEGSKA (reference sequence). The CDR3 runs to 11 residues. CDR3 region: CSGRGNYGYTF. Written as DNA, the CDR3 is TGCAGTGGGCGGGGGAACTATGGCTACACCTTC.

CDR3 nucleotides: TGTGCCACCAGCAGAGATGGGGGCGGCGGCTACACCTTC. This sequence encodes CATSRDGGGGYTF. The chain carries TRBV15 and TRBJ1-2, with TRBD1 as a possible D gene (6 bases). Trimming took off 0 bases at V and 8 bases at J, with 10 bases between the two ends. The germline gives CDR1 LNHNV, CDR2 YYDKDF (reference sequence). The CDR3 runs 13 residues.

Only a few counts were recorded for this clone. The chain joins TRBV9 to TRBJ2-5; possibly TRBD1 for D (5 bases). The CDR3 has 13 residues. Trimming removed 4 bases from V and 5 bases from J, with 12 bases in between. CDR1 is SGDLS and CDR2 is YYNGEE in the germline V gene. The DNA of the CDR3 is TGTGCCAGCAGCCTAATGGGGCGTGAGACCCAGTACTTC. It translates to CASSLMGRETQYF.

CDR3 in DNA: TGCAGTGCTACCAGTGACGAGCAGTACTTC. Translation: CSATSDEQYF. The V call is TRBV20-1, the J call TRBJ2-7, with unresolved D. Deletions cut 4 bases from V and 5 bases from J, with 6 bases between. CDR3 length equals 10 residues. Germline loops: CDR1 DFQATT, CDR2 SNEGSKA (reference sequence).

The chain recombines TRBV19 with TRBJ2-2, with D possibly matching TRBD1 (5 bases). This CDR3 has 15 residues. Germline V gene sequence: CDR1 LNHDA, CDR2 SQIVND (reference sequence). V gave up 5 bases and J gave up 4 bases, with 14 bases separating them. CDR3 residues: CASSPRGYGTGELFF. The CDR3 DNA sequence: TGTGCCAGTAGTCCTAGGGGCTACGGCACCGGGGAGCTGTTTTTT. Variable domain in full (rest from reference TRBV19 and TRBJ2-2): DGGITQSPKYLFRKEGQNVTLSCEQNLNHDAMYWYRQDPGQGLRLIYYSQIVNDFQKGDIAEGYSVSREKKESFPLTVTSAQKNPTAFYLCASSPRGYGTGELFFGEGSRLTVL.

Points on this clone: The junction departs from germline at one end; a sequencing error may be responsible. The chain carries TRBV3-1 (or the pseudogene TRBV3-2) and TRBJ2-7, with a possible D match to TRBD1 (6 bases). Germline CDR1 is LGHDT and CDR2 is YNNKEL (reference sequence). The CDR3 is 13 residues long. CDR3 amino acids: CASSQGGTIGSNF. DNA for the CDR3: TGTGCCAGCAGCCAAGGGGGGACAATAGGTTCTAACTTC.

The genes are TRBV5-1 and TRBJ1-1; D gene unclear. Germline CDR1 SGHRS, CDR2 YFSETQ. Trimming shortened V by 3 bases and J by 3 bases, and 12 bases separated the two germline ends. The CDR3 has 14 amino acids. DNA for the CDR3: TGCGCCAGCAGCTGGGAGGGTACGGACACTGAAGCTTTCTTT. It specifies CASSWEGTDTEAFF.

V gene TRBV7-2 combines with J gene TRBJ2-7; perhaps TRBD1 as D (5 bases). Trimming shortened V by 3 bases and J by 7 bases, and 13 bases separated the two germline ends. The germline gives CDR1 SGHTA, CDR2 FQGNSA. This CDR3 spans 13 amino acids. The chain's CDR3 is CASSFRGVGEQYF. The CDR3 DNA is TGTGCCAGCAGCTTTAGGGGCGTTGGGGAGCAGTACTTC. Using reference TRBV7-2 and TRBJ2-7 for the parts outside the CDR3, the full variable domain is GAGVSQSPSNKVTEKGKDVELRCDPISGHTALYWYRQSLGQGLEFLIYFQGNSAPDKSGLPSDRFSAERTGGSVSTLTIQRTQQEDSAVYLCASSFRGVGEQYFGPGTRLTVT.

V usage is TRBV7-9 and J usage is TRBJ1-1; D call uncertain. CDR3 size: 14 residues. In germline, CDR1 is SEHNR, CDR2 FQNEAQ (reference sequence). V was pared by 8 bases and J by 3 bases, with 16 bases between. In DNA, the CDR3 is TGTGCCAGCGGAGTCGGTAGGAGAGACACTGAAGCTTTCTTT. Its translation is CASGVGRRDTEAFF.

The rearrangement links TRBV9 to TRBJ2-3; TRBD2 aligns across 11 bases. CDR3 length: 17 amino acids. Germline CDR1 and CDR2: SGDLS and YYNGEE. V lost 4 bases and J lost 6; bases outside the gene matches: 13. In DNA form, the CDR3 reads TGTGCCAGCAGCAAAGGACTAGCGGGCGCCGGCTGGGATACGCAGTATTTT. This sequence encodes CASSKGLAGAGWDTQYF.

The rearrangement links TRBV5-1 to TRBJ1-3, with no clear D. The V end lost 0 bases, the J end lost 0 bases, and 7 bases lay between the germline ends. There are 15 residues in the CDR3. Germline V gene lookup returns CDR1 SGHRS and CDR2 YFSETQ. The DNA for the CDR3 is TGCGCCAGCAGCTTGGACAGAGACTCTGGAAACACCATATATTTT. Its protein product is CASSLDRDSGNTIYF.

V and J are TRBV10-3 and TRBJ2-2; 7 bases align to TRBD1. The ends lost 5 bases at V and 5 bases at J; junction bases unmatched: 8. Germline V lookup: CDR1 ENHRY, CDR2 SYGVKD. This CDR3 is 15 amino acids long. CDR3 protein: CAISTGQVGTGELFF. The DNA of the CDR3 is TGTGCCATCAGTACAGGACAGGTGGGGACCGGGGAGCTGTTTTTT.